One sample yielded the 8 T cell receptor beta chains listed below, sequenced in a study of cytomegalovirus exposure and HLA in healthy donors. PCR involved 60 Vbeta and 13 Jbeta primers. The assay was immunoSEQ multiplex PCR, and TCRdb's table has in-frame clones only and misses some. This table holds 120,000 or so clones, 78% found once. The sequenced material came from PBMCs. Receptors were obtained from a man aged 25-40 years in good health and CMV-seropositive.

This chain uses TRBV5-1 with TRBJ2-1, with TRBD2 identical over 7 bases. The length of the CDR3 is 16 residues. Trimming removed 0 bases from V and 4 bases from J; junction bases left unmatched: 7. CDR1 is SGHRS, CDR2 YFSETQ, per germline. CDR3: CASSLGFGGSYNEQFF. The CDR3 DNA sequence: TGCGCCAGCAGCTTGGGTTTCGGGGGGTCTTACAATGAGCAGTTCTTC.

The CDR3 region has the DNA TGTGCTAGTGGTTCCGGGACAGGGGTCCAAGAGACCCAGTACTTC. As protein: CASGSGTGVQETQYF. The chain combines TRBV12-5 with TRBJ2-5; 10 bases line up with TRBD1. There are 15 residues in the CDR3. J lost 1 base, V lost 4 bases, and 3 bases had no gene match. Per the germline V gene, CDR1 is LGHNT and CDR2 is FRNRAP.

This clone was found a few times. V is TRBV9 and J is TRBJ2-1; D perhaps matches TRBD2 (5 bases). V was clipped by 0 bases and J by 0 bases, with 7 bases between them. Germline CDR1 SGDLS, CDR2 YYNGEE. This CDR3 comprises 15 residues. The CDR3 DNA reads TGTGCCAGCAGCGTAGCGGAGGCCTCCTACAATGAGCAGTTCTTC. It translates to CASSVAEASYNEQFF.

This clone came up once. V and J are TRBV30 and TRBJ2-7; TRBD1 matches 8 bases. V trimming: 0 bases; J trimming: 6 bases; junction bases outside the gene matches: 4. From germline, CDR1 is GTSNPN and CDR2 SVGIG (reference sequence). CDR3 length: 13 residues. CDR3 nucleotide sequence: TGTGCCTGGAGTGTTCAGGGGGCGCCCGAGCAGTACTTC. Translating gives CAWSVQGAPEQYF.

The J gene is TRBJ2-7, the V gene TRBV29-1; 16 bases are shared with TRBD2. V lost 4 bases, J lost 0 bases, and 3 bases stayed unmatched. Per germline, CDR1 SQVTM and CDR2 ANQGSEA. This CDR3 is built from 16 residues. As DNA, the CDR3 is TGCAGCGTTGGTGGGACTAGCGGGAGGGCCTCCTACGAGCAGTACTTC. Amino acids: CSVGGTSGRASYEQYF.

The CDR3 spells CASSQEDRGGIAFF. DNA for the CDR3: TGCGCCAGCAGCCAAGAAGATCGGGGGGGGATTGCTTTCTTT. The V and J genes are TRBV4-1 and TRBJ1-1; D possibly corresponds to TRBD1 (5 bases). This CDR3 is 14 amino acids long. V was trimmed by 0 bases and J by 11 bases, leaving 16 bases between them. CDR1 is MGHRA and CDR2 is YSYEKL in the germline V gene.

The chain couples TRBV9 to TRBJ2-5; 7 bases are a match to TRBD1. V gave up 5 bases and J gave up 4 bases; unmatched junction bases: 14. The CDR3 runs to 16 residues. Germline loops: CDR1 SGDLS, CDR2 YYNGEE. The CDR3 loop is CASRDKNKGARETQYF. CDR3 bases: TGTGCCAGCAGAGACAAAAACAAGGGGGCCCGAGAGACCCAGTACTTC.

The chain is built from TRBV19 and TRBJ1-1; D gene unclear. CDR1 is LNHDA and CDR2 is SQIVND in the germline V gene (reference sequence). V lost 8 bases, J lost 4 bases, and 11 bases lay in between. This CDR3 region has 12 residues. CDR3 bases: TGTGCCAGTGGGCCACGGGGCACTGAAGCTTTCTTT. Its protein is CASGPRGTEAFF.